Listed below are T cell receptor beta chains from one sample, sequenced in a study of cytomegalovirus exposure and HLA in healthy donors. Measured with immunoSEQ multiplex PCR; TCRdb has only the in-frame clones, and not every one. Of over 80,000 clones listed, 70% to 75% are singletons. Sample: PBMCs. The receptor set was obtained from a man in his forties in good health and CMV-seronegative. The CDR3 runs from the conserved cysteine through the conserved F or W. A D gene is named only where the DNA matches it firmly. Clone size is shown for a subset of rows, as once, few, many or a class of expanded clone.

j_call d_call clone_size v_call cdr3_aa cdr3_nt
TRBJ1-4 . few TRBV2 CASRHNRDSNEKLFF TGTGCCAGCAGGCACAACAGGGATTCTAATGAAAAACTGTTTTTT
TRBJ1-1 . . TRBV6-5 CASSYAEGYAITEAFF TGTGCCAGCAGTTACGCGGAGGGGTACGCTATCACTGAAGCTTTCTTT
TRBJ2-7 TRBD1 . TRBV5-1 CASSLGGTGDYEQYF TGCGCCAGCAGCTTGGGGGGGACAGGGGACTACGAGCAGTACTTC
TRBJ1-2 . . TRBV29-1 CSVERGTLGRGYTF TGCAGCGTTGAAAGAGGGACACTAGGACGGGGCTACACCTTC
TRBJ1-1 . . TRBV10-2 CASSEYPSVGVLSNTEAFF TGCGCCAGCAGTGAGTATCCCTCCGTAGGGGTGTTGTCGAACACTGAAGCTTTCTTT
TRBJ2-7 . . TRBV5-6 CASSLRAGEQYF TGTGCCAGCAGCTTGCGCGCGGGCGAGCAGTACTTC
TRBJ2-7 . . TRBV5-1 CASSSLGQNPSEQYF TGCGCCAGCAGCTCGCTGGGGCAGAACCCTAGTGAGCAGTACTTC
TRBJ1-6 . few TRBV10-2 CASSDPQGNSPLHF TGCGCCAGCAGTGACCCTCAGGGTAATTCACCCCTCCACTTT
TRBJ2-1 TRBD2 . TRBV28 CASSPDGAGGVNEQFF TGTGCCAGCAGTCCCGATGGAGCGGGGGGGGTAAATGAGCAGTTCTTC
TRBJ1-1 . . TRBV5-4 CASRQLYRDTEAFF TGTGCCAGCAGGCAACTTTATCGGGACACTGAAGCTTTCTTT
TRBJ2-5 . . TRBV5-1 CASIPSDGETQYF TGCGCCAGCATTCCCAGTGATGGAGAGACCCAGTACTTC
TRBJ2-7 TRBD2 few TRBV2 CATKTSGGSYEQYF TGTGCCACCAAGACTAGCGGGGGGTCCTACGAGCAGTACTTC
TRBJ2-1 TRBD2 . TRBV7-2 CASSSPRGASGGEYNEQFF TGTGCCAGCAGCTCACCGAGAGGGGCTAGCGGGGGAGAGTACAATGAGCAGTTCTTC
TRBJ2-7 TRBD1 . TRBV6-5 CASSYWDRSYEQYF TGTGCCAGCAGTTACTGGGACAGGTCCTACGAGCAGTACTTC
TRBJ2-3 TRBD1 . TRBV9 CASSVGWTGAGTDTQYF TGTGCCAGCAGCGTAGGGTGGACAGGGGCTGGGACAGATACGCAGTATTTT
TRBJ1-2 . . TRBV4-3 CASSQDTFNYGYTF TGCGCCAGCAGCCAAGATACTTTCAACTATGGCTACACCTTC
TRBJ1-1 . . TRBV7-9 CASEGYTEAFF TGTGCCAGTGAGGGATACACTGAAGCTTTCTTT